The next 31 T cell receptor beta chains were all read from a single sample in a study of prognosis after radiotherapy for stage I lung cancer. Genomic DNA yielded TCR beta CDR3, amplified by two-round multiplex PCR. The use of primers specific to each TRBV and TRBJ gene characterized first-round PCR. TCRdb ran MiXCR on the multiplex PCR reads and lists one entry per CDR3 protein. The table shows 15,000 or so distinct CDR3 sequences, with less than 40% occurring only once. Sequenced here: PBMCs, sampled before or after stereotactic body radiation therapy (not recorded which). The receptors come from a donor at least 50 years old with non-small cell lung cancer.

The sample holds many counts of this clonotype. V usage is TRBV7-9 and J usage is TRBJ1-6, with a tentative D call TRBD1 (6 bases). V dropped 3 bases and J dropped 6 bases, with 12 bases sitting between them. Germline lookup yields CDR1 SEHNR and CDR2 FQNEAQ (reference sequence). CDR3 length: 15 amino acids. This CDR3 reads CASSLVGQLNSPLHF. CDR3 nucleotide sequence: TGTGCCAGCAGCTTGGTGGGACAACTTAATTCACCCCTCCACTTT.

This clonotype was found many times. This chain links TRBV6-2 or TRBV6-3 with TRBJ1-5; D is possibly TRBD1 (6 bases). This CDR3 has 14 residues. The germline CDR1 and CDR2 sequences are MNHEY and SVGEGT. V was clipped by 7 bases and J by 9 bases, with 19 bases between them. CDR3 loop: CASNEDGMDRPQHF. The CDR3 DNA reads as TGTGCCAGCAACGAGGACGGAATGGACAGGCCCCAGCATTTT.

This clonotype was picked up many times. The chain combines TRBV28 with TRBJ2-3; a weak D match, TRBD1 (6 bases). CDR3 length: 13 residues. With 4 bases removed from V and 6 bases from J, the gap between germline ends came to 11 bases. Germline lookup yields CDR1 MDHEN and CDR2 SYDVKM. The CDR3 DNA reads as TGTGCCAGCAGTTCGACAGGATGGGATACGCAGTATTTT. This translates into CASSSTGWDTQYF.

By its share, this clonotype is medium-sized. The rearrangement links TRBV20-1 to TRBJ2-3; D remains ambiguous. The V end lost 5 bases, the J end lost 6 bases, and 12 bases lay between the germline ends. The CDR3 is 12 amino acids. The germline V gene has CDR1 DFQATT and CDR2 SNEGSKA (reference sequence). CDR3 sequence (DNA): TGCAGTGCTCCCCGCCCTAGTGATACGCAGTATTTT. This encodes CSAPRPSDTQYF.

As concerns this clonotype: This may stem from a read error, because a much larger clone lies one nucleotide away. The V call is TRBV6-9, the J call TRBJ1-5; D is unresolved. Germline V lookup: CDR1 MNHGY, CDR2 SVAAGI. CDR3 size: 16 residues. The CDR3 protein is CASSYGLDLSNHPQHF. CDR3 coding DNA: TGTGCCAGCAGTTACGGCCTAGACCTTAGCAATCATCCCCAGCATTTT.

On this clonotype: At one end the junction does not follow the germline gene, possibly because of a read error. The chain links TRBV28 to TRBJ2-7, with D unresolved. This CDR3 is 12 amino acids long. CDR1 MDHEN and CDR2 SYDVKM come from the germline V gene. In nucleotides, the CDR3 is TGTGCCAGCGGTTTCGGTCCTCATAAGAAGTACTTC. Protein: CASGFGPHKKYF.

There are many counts of this clonotype. The genes are TRBV4-1 and TRBJ2-1; perhaps D is TRBD1 or TRBD2 (5 bases each). CDR3 length equals 14 residues. V lost 4 bases and J 8 bases, leaving 15 bases between the germline ends. CDR1 is MGHRA, CDR2 YSYEKL, per germline. The CDR3 region has the DNA TGCGCCAGCAGCCCCCCTCAGGGAGTCTATGAGCAGTTCTTC. It translates to CASSPPQGVYEQFF.

This clonotype is medium-sized. The rearrangement links TRBV28 to TRBJ2-1, with D possibly TRBD1 on 6 matching bases. The germline V and J ends were trimmed by 5 bases and 2 bases, with 13 bases remaining between them. Germline V CDR1 and CDR2: MDHEN, SYDVKM. The CDR3 loop spans 15 amino acids. CDR3 nucleotide sequence: TGTGCCAGCAGTCCGACAGGAGCCCCCTACAATGAGCAGTTCTTC. This encodes CASSPTGAPYNEQFF.

Concerning this clonotype itself: A far larger clone is off by one base, so a read error is likely. The chain uses TRBV6-9 and TRBJ2-7; D remains unclear. This CDR3 has 15 amino acids. Trimming pared 3 bases from V and 2 bases from J, leaving 14 bases between. CDR1 is MNHGY, CDR2 SVAAGI, per germline. The CDR3 reads CASSYFRTNPYEQYF. As DNA, the CDR3 is TGTGCCAGCAGTTACTTTCGGACGAACCCCTACGAGCAGTACTTC.

This clonotype has at least ten counts. The chain combines TRBV28 with TRBJ2-5; perhaps TRBD1 as D (6 bases). The V end lost 3 bases, the J end lost 2 bases, and 7 bases lay between the germline ends. CDR1 and CDR2 from the germline V gene are MDHEN and SYDVKM. This CDR3 has 13 amino acids. The CDR3 bases are TGTGCCAGCAGTTTGGACAGACAAGAGACCCAGTACTTC. It translates to CASSLDRQETQYF.

This clonotype was seen many times. The V gene is TRBV12-5, the J gene TRBJ2-7; tentatively, D is TRBD2 (6 bases). Germline CDR1 is LGHNT and CDR2 is FRNRAP. The CDR3 is 17 residues long. Trimming cost V 4 bases and J 5 bases, with 24 bases left between them. DNA for the CDR3: TGTGCTAGTGGTTGCAACTGGGTTCCGCGAGAGCGGGACGAGCAGTACTTC. It is translated as CASGCNWVPRERDEQYF.

In this sample, this clonotype turned up many times. The V and J genes are TRBV19 and TRBJ2-5; D call uncertain. V lost 3 bases, J lost 5 bases, and 4 bases lay in between. Germline V gives CDR1 LNHDA, CDR2 SQIVND (reference sequence). This CDR3 region has 11 residues. The DNA for the CDR3 is TGTGCCAGTAGTATGGGCGAGACCCAGTACTTC. It encodes CASSMGETQYF.

In its sample, this clonotype was seen many times. V and J are TRBV30 and TRBJ2-5; 11 positions agree with TRBD1. The V and J ends lost 3 bases and 2 bases, in that order; junction bases with no gene match: 5. The CDR3 spans 15 residues. The V gene's germline CDR1 is GTSNPN and CDR2 SVGIG (reference sequence). The DNA of the CDR3 is TGTGCCTGGAGCCCGGGACAGGGGGTACAAGAGACCCAGTACTTC. Protein sequence: CAWSPGQGVQETQYF.

This clonotype was seen a single time. This likely stems from a read error, as it lies one base from a far larger clone. In nucleotides, the CDR3 is TGTGCCAGCAGCGTAAGGTACGGCAGGGGGCTAGAGGATACGCAGTATTTT. It yields the protein CASSVRYGRGLEDTQYF. The chain uses TRBV7-2 and TRBJ2-3; 8 bases align to TRBD1. Germline trimming cut 5 bases from V and 6 bases from J; bases unmatched to any gene: 16. CDR3 length: 17 amino acids. CDR1 and CDR2 (germline): SGHTA, FQGNSA.

In its sample, this clonotype was seen once. Germline and junction disagree at one end, which may indicate a read error. The chain uses TRBV18 and TRBJ2-2, with D perhaps matching TRBD2 (5 bases). Germline V gene data show CDR1 as KGHSH and CDR2 as LQKENI. The length of the CDR3 is 16 residues. The CDR3 coding sequence is TGTGCCAGCTCAGGAATAGCGCACGCGAACATCGGGGAGCTGTTTTTT. Translating it yields CASSGIAHANIGELFF.

With regard to this clonotype: Since a far larger clone is one base different, this is likely a read error. The V and J genes are TRBV6-9 and TRBJ1-5; D gene unclear. The CDR3 is 14 amino acids. V was trimmed by 4 bases and J by 3 bases, leaving 10 bases between them. Germline values: CDR1 MNHGY, CDR2 SVAAGI. CDR3 loop: CASSCRSVNQPQHF. The CDR3 DNA sequence: TGTGCCAGCAGTTGCCGGTCAGTCAATCAGCCCCAGCATTTT.

This clonotype was recorded many times. V usage is TRBV7-8 and J usage is TRBJ2-1; TRBD2 matches at 11 bases. The CDR3 contains 15 residues. Germline V lookup: CDR1 SGHVS, CDR2 FQNEAQ. The J segment lost 7 bases and the V segment lost 4 bases, leaving 6 bases of the junction unmatched. The CDR3 here is CASSSGLAVTNEQFF. The CDR3 DNA reads TGTGCCAGCAGCTCGGGACTAGCGGTCACGAATGAGCAGTTCTTC.

This clonotype was found once. The junction and the germline gene differ at one end; a read error may be behind it. The CDR3 reads CASSLRGGYNEQFF. The CDR3 nucleotides are TGTGCTAGCAGCTTACGGGGGGGCTACAATGAGCAGTTCTTC. The chain combines TRBV7-7 with TRBJ2-1; 8 positions agree with TRBD2. From germline, CDR1 is SSHAT and CDR2 FNYEAQ (reference sequence). This CDR3 is built from 14 residues.

Relative to its sample, this clonotype is medium-sized. The V gene is TRBV12-3 or TRBV12-4, the J gene TRBJ2-7, with D maybe TRBD1 (6 bases). The CDR3 consists of 12 residues. Trimming cost V 8 bases and J 2 bases, with 10 bases left between them. CDR3 loop: CASSRGTYEQYF. In DNA form, the CDR3 reads TGTGCCAGCTCGAGGGGGACCTACGAGCAGTACTTC.

This clonotype is labeled as medium-sized. V is TRBV2 and J is TRBJ2-1, with TRBD2 identical over 14 bases. Trimming at V came to 6 bases and at J to 9 bases, leaving 4 bases not matched to a gene. This CDR3 is built from 14 residues. Germline V gene sequence: CDR1 SNHLY, CDR2 FYNNEI. CDR3 loop: CASSSGLAGAEQFF. CDR3 DNA: TGTGCCAGCAGCTCGGGACTAGCGGGAGCTGAGCAGTTCTTC.

The chain is built from TRBV19 and TRBJ1-1; the D is unclear. This CDR3 comprises 15 residues. Looked up from germline, CDR1 is LNHDA and CDR2 is SQIVND (reference sequence). The V end lost 3 bases, the J end lost 5 bases, and 16 bases lay between the germline ends. The CDR3 DNA follows: TGTGCCAGTAGTATTCAACTGGAGGATGTTACTGAAGCTTTCTTT. This codes for CASSIQLEDVTEAFF.

The table lists this clonotype with many counts. This rearrangement joins TRBV18 to TRBJ2-7, with D possibly called TRBD1 or TRBD2 (6 bases each). Trimming left V 3 bases short and J 0 bases short, with 12 bases between. The CDR3 sequence is 15 residues long. Germline loops: CDR1 KGHSH, CDR2 LQKENI. CDR3 protein: CASSPMGGSSYEQYF. The CDR3 coding sequence is TGTGCCAGCTCACCCATGGGGGGCAGCTCCTACGAGCAGTACTTC.

This clonotype occurred a few times. This may come from a read error, since a much larger clone is one base off. J is TRBJ2-7 and V is TRBV6-1; 9 bases map to TRBD2. CDR3 size: 14 residues. Looked up from germline, CDR1 is MNHNS and CDR2 is SASEGT. CDR3 region: CASSQREASYQQYF. CDR3 nucleotides: TGTGCCAGTTCCCAGCGGGAGGCGTCCTACCAGCAGTACTTC.

The table lists this clonotype with many counts. The V and J genes are TRBV9 and TRBJ2-5; D not certain. In germline, CDR1 is SGDLS, CDR2 YYNGEE. The CDR3 runs 14 residues. Trimming took off 3 bases at V and 5 bases at J, with 14 bases between the two ends. The CDR3 DNA follows: TGTGCCAGCAGCGACGGACCTAGAGAGGAGACCCAGTACTTC. Translating it yields CASSDGPREETQYF. Full variable domain (rest looked up from reference TRBV9 and TRBJ2-5): DSGVTQTPKHLITATGQRVTLRCSPRSGDLSVYWYQQSLDQGLQFLIQYYNGEERAKGNILERFSAQQFPDLHSELNLSSLELGDSALYFCASSDGPREETQYFGPGTRLLVL.

The chain joins TRBV3-1 to TRBJ2-5; D perhaps matches TRBD1 (6 bases). The CDR3 runs to 17 residues. Germline CDR1 is LGHDT and CDR2 is YNNKEL (reference sequence). The CDR3 DNA reads as TGTGCTAACCGACCGGGACATGCCGAAGAGCATGAAGAGACCCAGTACTTC. Its translation: CANRPGHAEEHEETQYF.

This clonotype occurred many times. The CDR3, as DNA: TGTGCCAGCAGTGGCCAGGGGTCCCCTCTTCGTGGGCAGTATTTT. Translating gives CASSGQGSPLRGQYF. The gene calls are TRBV6-2 or TRBV6-3 and TRBJ2-3; D perhaps matches TRBD1 (6 bases). CDR1 and CDR2 from the germline V gene are MNHEY and SVGEGT. V lost 5 bases to trimming and J lost 11 bases, with 23 bases between them. CDR3 length: 15 amino acids.

This clonotype was picked up many times. The chain carries TRBV2 and TRBJ2-1, with 7 bases fitting TRBD2. V shed 8 bases and J 0 bases; nucleotides not matched to a gene: 7. This CDR3 has 15 amino acids. The V gene's germline CDR1 is SNHLY and CDR2 FYNNEI. CDR3 coding DNA: TGTGCCAGCCAAACATTAGCGGGCTCCTACAATGAGCAGTTCTTC. Its protein product is CASQTLAGSYNEQFF.

This clonotype was seen many times. This sequence joins TRBV6-1 and TRBJ2-1; 9 nucleotides match TRBD1. Germline V gene sequence: CDR1 MNHNS, CDR2 SASEGT. The length of the CDR3 is 20 residues. The trim removed 6 bases at V and 0 bases at J, leaving 18 bases unmatched. Here the CDR3 reads CASSPRGQGITLSSYNEQFF. The CDR3 DNA reads TGTGCCAGCAGCCCAAGGGGACAGGGTATAACCCTAAGCTCCTACAATGAGCAGTTCTTC.

This clonotype appeared a single time. The chain couples TRBV7-6 to TRBJ2-3; maybe TRBD2 (7 bases). V was cut by 6 bases and J by 5 bases, with 18 bases left in between. Looked up from germline, CDR1 is SGHVS and CDR2 is FNYEAQ. The CDR3 covers 15 residues. The CDR3 region is CASSLGRGVVDTQYF. The CDR3 DNA sequence: TGTGCCAGCAGTTTGGGGAGGGGGGTAGTAGATACGCAGTATTTT.

By sample fraction, this clonotype is medium-sized. The CDR3 loop is CASSSSAGGYNEQFF. CDR3 DNA sequence: TGTGCCAGCAGCTCCTCCGCGGGAGGTTACAATGAGCAGTTCTTC. The V gene is TRBV7-2, the J gene TRBJ2-1; 8 bases fit TRBD2. Germline CDR1 SGHTA, CDR2 FQGNSA. The CDR3 extends over 15 amino acids. J was trimmed by 4 bases and V by 4 bases; bases with no gene match: 6.

This clonotype was detected ten times or more. The chain uses TRBV19 and TRBJ1-5; D remains unclear. V gave up 6 bases and J gave up 0 bases, with 12 bases separating them. The CDR3 has 15 amino acids. CDR1 is LNHDA and CDR2 is SQIVND in the germline V gene (reference sequence). The CDR3 reads CASRRGEISNQPQHF. In DNA, the CDR3 is TGTGCCAGTAGGCGGGGTGAAATTAGCAATCAGCCCCAGCATTTT.